The next 23 T cell receptor beta chains were all read from a single sample in a study of blood T cell repertoires in COVID-19. Only in-frame clones appear in the TCRdb table, and some are missing; sequencing was by immunoSEQ multiplex PCR. The table lists more than 250,000 clones, more than 75% of them singletons. The sample taken for sequencing was PBMCs or T cells enriched from blood (not recorded which). The receptor set was obtained from a woman aged 30 to 39 who had recovered from COVID-19.

V gene TRBV2 combines with J gene TRBJ2-2, with TRBD1 identical over 10 bases. Germline V CDR1 and CDR2: SNHLY, FYNNEI. J lost 1 base, V lost 3 bases, and 11 bases had no gene match. The CDR3 spans 19 residues. CDR3 loop: CASSDFRDRGLLNTGELFF. CDR3 nucleotide sequence: TGTGCCAGCAGTGACTTCCGAGACAGGGGGCTCCTGAACACCGGGGAGCTGTTTTTT.

The V gene is TRBV7-2, the J gene TRBJ1-6; TRBD1 aligns across 9 bases. Germline trimming cut 2 bases from V and 0 bases from J; bases unmatched to any gene: 8. The CDR3 is made up of 19 amino acids. Germline V lookup: CDR1 SGHTA, CDR2 FQGNSA. The CDR3 sequence: CASSLRDRARTSYNSPLHF. The CDR3 DNA is TGTGCCAGCAGCTTACGGGACAGGGCACGAACCTCCTATAATTCACCCCTCCACTTT.

The chain recombines TRBV7-9 with TRBJ2-5; TRBD2 agrees at 10 bases. The CDR3 runs 16 residues. The trim removed 5 bases at V and 1 base at J, leaving 7 bases unmatched. Germline V lookup: CDR1 SEHNR, CDR2 FQNEAQ (reference sequence). The CDR3 protein is CASSVGTSVLQETQYF. The CDR3 DNA is TGTGCCAGCAGCGTAGGGACTAGCGTGCTCCAAGAGACCCAGTACTTC.

The chain employs TRBV19 and TRBJ1-2; D is perhaps TRBD1 (5 bases). Trimming pared 0 bases from V and 12 bases from J, leaving 17 bases between. This CDR3 has 14 amino acids. Germline CDR1 LNHDA, CDR2 SQIVND (reference sequence). CDR3 sequence: CASSIDRQGGRNTF. The DNA of the CDR3 is TGTGCCAGTAGTATAGATAGGCAGGGAGGGAGAAACACCTTC.

The chain recombines TRBV9 with TRBJ1-5, with 7 bases fitting TRBD1. The length of the CDR3 is 15 residues. J lost 5 bases, V lost 2 bases, and 7 bases had no gene match. From germline, CDR1 is SGDLS and CDR2 YYNGEE. Written as DNA, the CDR3 is TGTGCCAGCAGCGTTACAGGGGATCCCTATCAGCCCCAGCATTTT. Its translation is CASSVTGDPYQPQHF.

The rearrangement uses TRBV18 and TRBJ2-7; perhaps TRBD1 as D (6 bases). Germline V gene data show CDR1 as KGHSH and CDR2 as LQKENI. With 5 bases removed from V and 9 bases from J, the gap between germline ends came to 11 bases. There are 11 residues in the CDR3. CDR3 in amino acids: CASSSPTGQYF. As DNA, the CDR3 is TGTGCCAGCTCATCCCCGACAGGGCAGTACTTC.

V usage is TRBV5-1 and J usage is TRBJ2-5; the match to TRBD1 covers 8 bases. The CDR3 sequence is 14 residues long. Germline values: CDR1 SGHRS, CDR2 YFSETQ. The ends lost 3 bases at V and 1 base at J; junction bases unmatched: 2. The CDR3 sequence: CASSWTGSQETQYF. The DNA for the CDR3 is TGCGCCAGCAGCTGGACAGGGAGCCAAGAGACCCAGTACTTC.

The chain links TRBV7-2 to TRBJ1-2, with no clear D. The germline CDR1 and CDR2 sequences are SGHTA and FQGNSA. V was cut by 5 bases and J by 3 bases, with 13 bases left in between. The length of the CDR3 is 14 residues. Here the CDR3 reads CASSLKTAYYGYTF. CDR3 coding DNA: TGTGCCAGCAGCCTGAAAACAGCTTACTATGGCTACACCTTC.

V gene TRBV5-1 combines with J gene TRBJ2-3, with D possibly TRBD1 on 5 matching bases. Germline values: CDR1 SGHRS, CDR2 YFSETQ. The CDR3 loop spans 14 amino acids. The V end lost 7 bases, the J end lost 4 bases, and 16 bases lay between the germline ends. CDR3 region: CASSPRQGADTQYF. For the CDR3, the DNA is TGCGCCAGCTCCCCTCGACAAGGGGCAGATACGCAGTATTTT.

With respect to this clone: The identical CDR3 is also encoded by other nucleotide sequences in the sample. This chain connects TRBV2 to TRBJ2-7; 12 bases agree with TRBD1. J gave up 4 bases and V 6 bases, and 4 bases lay outside the gene matches. CDR1 SNHLY and CDR2 FYNNEI come from the germline V gene. The CDR3 loop spans 14 amino acids. The CDR3 loop reads CASSPGQGAYEQYF. CDR3 in DNA: TGTGCCAGCAGCCCGGGACAGGGGGCGTACGAGCAGTACTTC.

The rearrangement joins TRBV7-2 to TRBJ2-3, with 8 bases matching TRBD1. Trimming removed 5 bases from V and 3 bases from J; junction bases left unmatched: 10. The germline V gene has CDR1 SGHTA and CDR2 FQGNSA. The CDR3 loop spans 16 amino acids. The CDR3 DNA is TGTGCCAGCAGCCCCCAAAGAGACAGGGGAACAGATACGCAGTATTTT. Residues: CASSPQRDRGTDTQYF.

This chain connects TRBV7-9 to TRBJ2-1, with 7 bases fitting TRBD2. The germline CDR1 and CDR2 sequences are SEHNR and FQNEAQ (reference sequence). This CDR3 region has 13 residues. J was trimmed by 5 bases and V by 4 bases; bases with no gene match: 2. The CDR3 sequence: CASSSRGDNEQFF. The DNA of the CDR3 is TGTGCCAGCAGCTCTCGGGGGGACAATGAGCAGTTCTTC.

Only a few counts were recorded for this clone. The chain has TRBV19 and TRBJ1-2; 8 nucleotides agree with TRBD1. The J segment lost 8 bases and the V segment lost 7 bases, leaving 6 bases of the junction unmatched. CDR3 length equals 12 residues. Per germline, CDR1 LNHDA and CDR2 SQIVND (reference sequence). The CDR3 DNA sequence: TGTGCCAGTATGACAGGGGTATACGGCTACACCTTC. It translates to CASMTGVYGYTF.

The chain links TRBV5-1 to TRBJ1-1; D uncertain. With 7 bases removed from V and 0 bases from J, the gap between germline ends came to 13 bases. This CDR3 region has 14 residues. Per germline, CDR1 SGHRS and CDR2 YFSETQ. The CDR3 spells CASRGEPMNTEAFF. CDR3 nucleotides: TGCGCCAGCCGTGGAGAACCCATGAACACTGAAGCTTTCTTT.

The gene calls are TRBV7-8 and TRBJ2-3; D may be TRBD2 (6 bases). The germline V and J ends were trimmed by 5 bases and 1 base, with 16 bases remaining between them. Germline-derived CDR1 and CDR2 are SGHVS and FQNEAQ. The CDR3 loop spans 16 amino acids. Here the CDR3 reads CASSPRASARTDTQYF. In DNA form, the CDR3 reads TGTGCCAGCAGCCCCCGGGCTAGCGCCCGCACAGATACGCAGTATTTT.

The rearrangement uses TRBV7-2 and TRBJ1-6; 8 bases fit TRBD1. The CDR3 sequence is 16 residues long. V lost 1 base to trimming and J lost 8 bases; unmatched junction nucleotides: 7. Germline CDR1 and CDR2: SGHTA and FQGNSA. The CDR3, as DNA: TGTGCCAGCAGCTTAGATTTCAGGGGGCGTCATTCACCCCTCCACTTT. It is translated as CASSLDFRGRHSPLHF.

This chain joins TRBV4-2 and TRBJ2-5, with D hard to call. CDR3 length equals 13 residues. Trimming took off 0 bases at V and 4 bases at J, with 6 bases between the two ends. From germline, CDR1 is LGHNA and CDR2 YNFKEQ. The CDR3 DNA reads as TGTGCCAGCAGCCAAGATCCTCGAGAGACCCAGTACTTC. Translated: CASSQDPRETQYF.

The chain carries TRBV9 and TRBJ1-2; no clear D. The V end lost 6 bases, the J end lost 3 bases, and 15 bases lay between the germline ends. The germline CDR1 and CDR2 sequences are SGDLS and YYNGEE. The CDR3 runs 14 residues. The chain's CDR3 is CASTPSGRDYGYTF. CDR3 DNA: TGTGCCAGCACTCCCTCGGGGAGGGACTATGGCTACACCTTC.

CDR3 sequence: CASSQLAGTHNEQFF. The CDR3 DNA sequence: TGTGCCAGCAGCCAACTAGCGGGGACCCACAATGAGCAGTTCTTC. The V call is TRBV3-1 (or the pseudogene TRBV3-2), the J call TRBJ2-1; TRBD2 matches 9 bases. Trimming removed 2 bases from V and 5 bases from J; junction bases left unmatched: 4. Per germline, CDR1 LGHDT and CDR2 YNNKEL (reference sequence). The CDR3 is 15 residues long.

CDR3 sequence (DNA): TGTGCCAGCAGCCAAGAGAACAGCGGGGGTTACCAAGAGACCCAGTACTTC. Its translation is CASSQENSGGYQETQYF. The chain combines TRBV3-1 (or the pseudogene TRBV3-2) with TRBJ2-5; 8 positions match TRBD2. The CDR3 is 17 residues long. The V gene end was trimmed by 0 bases and the J gene end by 0 bases; junction bases not matched to a gene: 6. CDR1 and CDR2 from the germline V gene are LGHDT and YNNKEL (reference sequence).

The chain recombines TRBV20-1 with TRBJ1-5, with 9 positions matching TRBD1. V shed 3 bases, J shed 4 bases, and the junction held 13 bases outside the gene matches. CDR3 length: 17 residues. Germline-derived CDR1 and CDR2 are DFQATT and SNEGSKA (reference sequence). CDR3 protein: CSASVRGGTGLNQPQHF. CDR3 coding DNA: TGCAGTGCTAGTGTCCGAGGTGGGACAGGGCTGAATCAGCCCCAGCATTTT.

The V call is TRBV5-1, the J call TRBJ1-4; possible D gene TRBD1, 6 bases. Between the trimmed V and J ends, which lost 2 bases and 9 bases, there was a span of 14 bases. This CDR3 region has 14 residues. Germline CDR1 reads SGHRS; CDR2 reads YFSETQ. The CDR3 DNA is TGCGCCAGCAGCTTTCGCCCAGGGGCCCAAAAACTGTTTTTT. The encoded protein is CASSFRPGAQKLFF.

The genes are TRBV7-8 and TRBJ2-1, with D perhaps matching TRBD1 (6 bases). V lost 6 bases to trimming and J lost 5 bases, with 17 bases between them. CDR1 and CDR2 from the germline V gene are SGHVS and FQNEAQ. This CDR3 has 15 amino acids. The CDR3 nucleotides read TGTGCCAGCAGAGTAACAGGGAGTCCCCACAATGAGCAGTTCTTC. Translated, it gives CASRVTGSPHNEQFF.